The rows below give T cell receptor beta chains drawn from one sample of a study of blood T cell repertoires in COVID-19. Data came from immunoSEQ multiplex PCR; TCRdb stores just in-frame clones and leaves some out. Counted here are roughly 300,000 clones, around 85% occurring once; the ten biggest clones make up 4% to 5%. Sequenced input: PBMCs or T cells enriched from blood (not recorded which). These receptors were collected from a middle-aged woman with acute COVID-19. Each CDR3 is given with its conserved first and last residue. A D gene is named only where the DNA matches it firmly. The size entry is marked missing in some rows and otherwise reads once, few, many or a size class.

- - TRBV28 CASSLTGGSTNEKLFF
TRBD2 - TRBV18 CASSPGLAGVGEQYF
- - TRBV9 CASSVALTGYNEQFF
- - TRBV4-3 CASSQIGGNTEAFF
TRBD1 - TRBV2 CASRADRGRTGELFF
- - TRBV27 CASTYRDKNSPLHF
TRBD1 - TRBV10-3 CAISGQGNTGELFF
- - TRBV18 CASSPSKVGVSNEKLFF
- few TRBV29-1 CSVGQAYEQYF
- - TRBV20-1 CSASLLNEQFF
TRBD1 - TRBV27 CASSLQGAQTQPYEQYF
- - TRBV5-1 CASSLDGGDYGYTF
- - TRBV7-8 CASSLVPGEYNEQFF
- - TRBV19 CASTPTGSYNEQFF
TRBD2 - TRBV28 CASSRTSGRPLHEQYF
- - TRBV7-8 CASSAPEYNEQFF
TRBD1 - TRBV2 CASSDNPGQGLSGNTIYF
TRBD1 - TRBV6-5 CASSYRTGLEKLFF
- - TRBV27 CASSPVGGVTYEQYF
TRBD1 few TRBV19 CASSKARLQGAHNEKLFF
TRBD1 - TRBV29-1 CSALPNVLSTGPYAGELFF
TRBD1 once TRBV5-4 CASSAGTGKGSPLHF
- few TRBV6-5 CASSYSLQVTEAFF
- - TRBV15 CATSRKRQSNSNQPQHF
- - TRBV7-2 CASSSQSGPGMEQFF
- once TRBV24-1 CATSDFSGSPQYF
TRBD1 - TRBV3-1/TRBV3-2 CASSQGDRGRSIYGYTF
TRBD2 once TRBV5-4 CASSRSGGQNYYNEQFF
TRBD1 - TRBV27 CASSPGTGILPEQYF
- - TRBV28 CASSQPGGRPYNEQFF
TRBD2 - TRBV9 CASSVDLAGAADTQYF
TRBD1 - TRBV6-2/TRBV6-3 CASSSSGRTGDILFGVEQYF
- - TRBV20-1 CSASLLSEQYF
TRBD2 - TRBV6-5 CASRGGFSSYEQYF
- few TRBV9 CASSASDFPTGELFF
- - TRBV21-1 CAGGKNPDRGGGTQYF
TRBD1 - TRBV10-3 CAISLTGESTGELFF
- - TRBV4-2 CASSQEPATGQSLGYEQYF
TRBD1 - TRBV18 CASSPPGQREPQHF
- - TRBV12-5 CASGLVGPDLGLRYGYTF
TRBD1 - TRBV5-1 CASSSYIGQGGEKLFF
- - TRBV7-2 CASSSTGVATGELFF